The 19 T cell receptor beta chains presented below share a single source sample, sequenced in a study of T cell responses to AZD1222 COVID-19 vaccine. Data came from immunoSEQ multiplex PCR; TCRdb stores just in-frame clones and leaves some out. The table lists about 130,000 clones, 90% to 95% of them singletons. The material sequenced was peripheral blood, taken on day 0 of AZD1222 vaccination. These receptors all come from an adult in good health.

The chain carries TRBV6-2 or TRBV6-3 and TRBJ1-5; D unresolved. Germline V CDR1 and CDR2: MNHEY, SVGEGT. This CDR3 contains 13 residues. Trimming removed 6 bases from V and 0 bases from J, with 6 bases in between. The CDR3 bases are TGTGCCAGCAGCCAGAATAGCAATCAGCCCCAGCATTTT. Translating gives CASSQNSNQPQHF.

The gene calls are TRBV6-1 and TRBJ1-5; a possible D gene is TRBD1 (5 bases). V was trimmed by 2 bases and J by 5 bases, leaving 13 bases between them. This CDR3 contains 15 residues. Germline values: CDR1 MNHNS, CDR2 SASEGT. The CDR3 spells CASSELQGGYQPQHF. CDR3 nucleotide sequence: TGTGCCAGCAGTGAATTGCAGGGAGGGTATCAGCCCCAGCATTTT.

The V gene is TRBV7-2, the J gene TRBJ2-7; tentative D call: TRBD1 (6 bases). The length of the CDR3 is 12 residues. CDR1 is SGHTA, CDR2 FQGNSA, per germline. The V end lost 1 base, the J end lost 9 bases, and 10 bases lay between the germline ends. The CDR3: CASSLGGTLQYF. CDR3 sequence (DNA): TGTGCCAGCAGCTTAGGGGGGACACTGCAGTACTTC.

This chain uses TRBV11-2 with TRBJ2-7; no reliable D call. V was pared by 1 base and J by 4 bases, with 5 bases between. The CDR3 is made up of 12 amino acids. The germline V gene has CDR1 SGHAT and CDR2 FQNNGV. The DNA for the CDR3 is TGTGCCAGCAGCTTAGCCCGTTACGAGCAGTACTTC. This sequence encodes CASSLARYEQYF. Filled out from reference TRBV11-2 and TRBJ2-7, the complete variable domain reads EAGVAQSPRYKIIEKRQSVAFWCNPISGHATLYWYQQILGQGPKLLIQFQNNGVVDDSQLPKDRFSAERLKGVDSTLKIQPAKLEDSAVYLCASSLARYEQYFGPGTRLTVT.

The gene calls are TRBV14 and TRBJ2-3; D possibly corresponds to TRBD2 (6 bases). The CDR3 has 16 amino acids. V was clipped by 5 bases and J by 0 bases, with 15 bases between them. Germline assignment: CDR1 SGHDN and CDR2 FVKESK. The CDR3 sequence: CASSSSGPSSTDTQYF. In nucleotides, the CDR3 is TGTGCCAGCAGCTCGAGCGGGCCGAGTAGCACAGATACGCAGTATTTT.

The chain recombines TRBV5-4 with TRBJ1-2; D not certain. V dropped 3 bases and J dropped 2 bases, with 11 bases sitting between them. The germline CDR1 and CDR2 sequences are SGHNT and YYREEE (reference sequence). The length of the CDR3 is 14 residues. CDR3 DNA: TGTGCCAGCAGCTCCAGGACGGGGAACTATGGCTACACCTTC. This sequence encodes CASSSRTGNYGYTF.

Written as DNA, the CDR3 is TGTGCCAGCAGCGCCGGAGGGGATTATAATTCACCCCTCCACTTT. It codes for CASSAGGDYNSPLHF. This rearrangement joins TRBV7-9 to TRBJ1-6; possibly TRBD1 for D (5 bases). CDR1 and CDR2 from the germline V gene are SEHNR and FQNEAQ (reference sequence). Between the trimmed V and J ends, which lost 5 bases and 4 bases, there was a span of 12 bases. The CDR3 extends over 15 amino acids.

The rearrangement joins TRBV19 to TRBJ1-3, with TRBD1 matching over 7 bases. Germline V lookup: CDR1 LNHDA, CDR2 SQIVND (reference sequence). This CDR3 has 15 amino acids. With V trimmed by 7 bases and J by 0 bases, 6 bases remained unmatched. The CDR3 DNA is TGTGCCAGTATCAACAGGGGCATCTCTGGAAACACCATATATTTT. Translation: CASINRGISGNTIYF.

The chain employs TRBV4-1 and TRBJ1-5, with 12 bases aligning to TRBD1. Germline-derived CDR1 and CDR2 are MGHRA and YSYEKL. The CDR3 covers 15 residues. Trimming removed 4 bases from V and 6 bases from J; junction bases left unmatched: 4. As DNA, the CDR3 is TGCGCCAGCAGCCGCGGGACAGGGGGCGTTCAGCCCCAGCATTTT. The encoded protein is CASSRGTGGVQPQHF.

A few counts support this clone. The rearrangement links TRBV28 to TRBJ1-2; 9 bases map to TRBD1. Germline loops: CDR1 MDHEN, CDR2 SYDVKM. Losses at the gene ends were 3 bases for V and 5 bases for J; bases not matched to a gene: 7. The CDR3 loop spans 15 amino acids. The DNA of the CDR3 is TGTGCCAGCAGTTTCCCGGGACAGGGTTCATATGGCTACACCTTC. This encodes CASSFPGQGSYGYTF.

The rearrangement joins TRBV7-2 to TRBJ1-5, with a possible D match to TRBD1 (5 bases). Germline V gene sequence: CDR1 SGHTA, CDR2 FQGNSA. V was trimmed by 1 base and J by 11 bases, leaving 15 bases between them. This CDR3 has 14 amino acids. The CDR3 spells CASSLEGSLGSQHF. In DNA, the CDR3 is TGTGCCAGCAGCTTAGAGGGGTCCCTTGGGTCCCAGCATTTT.

V and J are TRBV28 and TRBJ1-2; D is ambiguous. The CDR3 runs to 12 residues. V lost 2 bases, J lost 5 bases, and 6 bases lay in between. The V gene's germline CDR1 is MDHEN and CDR2 SYDVKM. The CDR3 DNA reads TGTGCCAGCAGTTTAGGCAGATATGGCTACACCTTC. It encodes CASSLGRYGYTF.

J is TRBJ2-5 and V is TRBV3-1 (or the pseudogene TRBV3-2), with a tentative D call TRBD2 (6 bases). CDR3 length equals 16 residues. The V gene's germline CDR1 is LGHDT and CDR2 YNNKEL (reference sequence). The V end lost 3 bases, the J end lost 5 bases, and 19 bases lay between the germline ends. CDR3 in DNA: TGTGCCAGCAGCCACCTGCCGAACTTGAGCGGGGAGACCCAGTACTTC. Protein product: CASSHLPNLSGETQYF.

The chain is built from TRBV28 and TRBJ1-1; D is unclear. The CDR3 consists of 14 residues. The V and J ends lost 6 bases and 0 bases respectively, with 11 bases between them. Per germline, CDR1 MDHEN and CDR2 SYDVKM. In DNA, the CDR3 is TGTGCCAGCAGCCTAGACACCTTGAACACTGAAGCTTTCTTT. Protein: CASSLDTLNTEAFF.

The V call is TRBV28, the J call TRBJ1-1, with TRBD1 matching 11 bases. The germline gives CDR1 MDHEN, CDR2 SYDVKM. This CDR3 is built from 15 residues. V shed 5 bases, J shed 10 bases, and the junction held 12 bases outside the gene matches. This chain's CDR3 is CASSRLIPGQGGAFF. The CDR3 DNA follows: TGTGCCAGCAGTCGATTGATCCCGGGACAGGGGGGAGCTTTCTTT. Based on the CDR3 plus reference TRBV28 and TRBJ1-1, the full variable domain is DVKVTQSSRYLVKRTGEKVFLECVQDMDHENMFWYRQDPGLGLRLIYFSYDVKMKEKGDIPEGYSVSREKKERFSLILESASTNQTSMYLCASSRLIPGQGGAFFGQGTRLTVV.

The CDR3 reads CASSLMRPLANSYNEQFF. Written as DNA, the CDR3 is TGTGCCAGCAGCTTAATGCGGCCTTTAGCGAATAGCTACAATGAGCAGTTCTTC. The chain employs TRBV7-3 and TRBJ2-1, with D perhaps TRBD2 (5 bases). The CDR3 runs to 18 residues. Trimming took off 1 base at V and 3 bases at J, with 19 bases between the two ends. In germline, CDR1 is SGHTA, CDR2 FQGTGA.

V usage is TRBV5-4 and J usage is TRBJ2-2; D is unclear. Germline CDR1 and CDR2: SGHNT and YYREEE (reference sequence). The CDR3 length is 19 residues. V lost 0 bases to trimming and J lost 4 bases, with 22 bases between them. The CDR3 DNA reads TGTGCCAGCAGCTTGGCTAATGCCAACCTCGGACGTAGCACCGGGGAGCTGTTTTTT. As protein: CASSLANANLGRSTGELFF.

The V gene is TRBV25-1, the J gene TRBJ1-2; D gene uncertain. CDR1 is MGHDK and CDR2 is SYGVNS in the germline V gene. The CDR3 runs 15 residues. With 2 bases removed from V and 4 bases from J, the gap between germline ends came to 14 bases. CDR3 loop: CASSEPLSQIYGYTF. CDR3 in DNA: TGTGCCAGCAGTGAACCCCTCAGCCAGATCTATGGCTACACCTTC.

J is TRBJ1-2 and V is TRBV19; D is ambiguous. Per the germline V gene, CDR1 is LNHDA and CDR2 is SQIVND (reference sequence). The length of the CDR3 is 13 residues. Trimming removed 3 bases at V and 4 bases at J, with 9 bases between. The CDR3 DNA sequence: TGTGCCAGTAGTATCTCCGGACGCTATGGCTACACCTTC. Protein product: CASSISGRYGYTF.